The 18 T cell receptor beta chains in this list originate from one sample, sequenced in a study of cytomegalovirus exposure and HLA in healthy donors. Clones were read by immunoSEQ multiplex PCR, and TCRdb kept only the in-frame ones, dropping some. The sample has tens of thousands of clones, about 97% seen once. The sample was PBMCs. These receptors all stem from a young woman in good health and CMV-seropositive.

This clone occurred once. This rearrangement joins TRBV30 to TRBJ1-5; D gene ambiguous. CDR3 length: 17 residues. The V gene lost 5 bases and the J gene lost 3 bases, with 23 bases spanning the gap. CDR1 is GTSNPN, CDR2 SVGIG, per germline (reference sequence). The CDR3 region is CAWALGGRPLLNQPQHF. Written as DNA, the CDR3 is TGTGCCTGGGCCCTTGGAGGCCGGCCATTACTCAATCAGCCCCAGCATTTT.

V gene TRBV19 combines with J gene TRBJ1-3; D is unclear. Trimming left V 3 bases short and J 7 bases short, with 7 bases between. Germline V gives CDR1 LNHDA, CDR2 SQIVND (reference sequence). The CDR3 spans 12 residues. The CDR3 region has the DNA TGTGCCAGTAGTATTCCCGGGAACACCATATATTTT. This sequence encodes CASSIPGNTIYF.

In DNA, the CDR3 is TGTGCCACCAGCAGAGCCCTCTACAGGGCAGATAGCAATCAGCCCCAGCATTTT. As protein: CATSRALYRADSNQPQHF. The chain combines TRBV15 with TRBJ1-5, with a weak D call TRBD1 (6 bases). Germline CDR1 LNHNV, CDR2 YYDKDF (reference sequence). This CDR3 is 18 amino acids long. Between the trimmed V and J ends, which lost 1 base and 0 bases, there was a span of 16 bases.

The chain links TRBV18 to TRBJ2-1; 7 nucleotides line up with TRBD2. The CDR3 covers 16 residues. V dropped 3 bases and J dropped 0; count of bases not matched to a gene: 5. The germline V gene encodes CDR1 KGHSH and CDR2 LQKENI. The CDR3 protein is CASSPATGGSYNEQFF. Here the CDR3 DNA reads TGTGCCAGCTCACCGGCGACGGGAGGCTCCTACAATGAGCAGTTCTTC. The full variable domain, completed using reference TRBV18 and TRBJ2-1, is NAGVMQNPRHLVRRRGQEARLRCSPMKGHSHVYWYRQLPEEGLKFMVYLQKENIIDESGMPKERFSAEFPKEGPSILRIQQVVRGDSAAYFCASSPATGGSYNEQFFGPGTRLTVL.

CDR3 sequence (DNA): TGTGCCATCCAGTTAGCGGCGGGAGCTGCCTACGAGCAGTACTTC. It specifies CAIQLAAGAAYEQYF. The V call is TRBV10-3, the J call TRBJ2-7; TRBD2 matches at 7 bases. There are 15 residues in the CDR3. The junction had 12 bases not matched to a gene; V was cut back by 8 bases and J by 2 bases. Germline CDR1 ENHRY, CDR2 SYGVKD.

This rearrangement joins TRBV19 to TRBJ2-2; TRBD1 is a possible D gene (6 bases). CDR1 and CDR2 (germline): LNHDA, SQIVND (reference sequence). The CDR3 runs 15 residues. Trimming pared 1 base from V and 4 bases from J, leaving 10 bases between. In DNA, the CDR3 is TGTGCCAGTAGTATAGCGGCAGGGGCCACCGGGGAGCTGTTTTTT. Amino acids: CASSIAAGATGELFF. The full variable domain, completed using reference TRBV19 and TRBJ2-2, is DGGITQSPKYLFRKEGQNVTLSCEQNLNHDAMYWYRQDPGQGLRLIYYSQIVNDFQKGDIAEGYSVSREKKESFPLTVTSAQKNPTAFYLCASSIAAGATGELFFGEGSRLTVL.

The genes are TRBV7-9 and TRBJ2-7, with 10 bases fitting TRBD1. The CDR3 covers 17 residues. Trimming removed 4 bases from V and 4 bases from J; junction bases left unmatched: 13. Germline CDR1 is SEHNR and CDR2 is FQNEAQ (reference sequence). The CDR3 region is CASSSTRGTGDSYEQYF. DNA for the CDR3: TGTGCCAGCAGCTCTACCAGAGGGACAGGGGATTCTTACGAGCAGTACTTC.

The J gene is TRBJ2-4, the V gene TRBV4-1, with 10 bases identical to TRBD1. V lost 4 bases, J lost 7 bases, and 7 bases stayed unmatched. The CDR3 extends over 15 amino acids. Germline V gene sequence: CDR1 MGHRA, CDR2 YSYEKL. The DNA of the CDR3 is TGCGCCAGCAGCCTACAGGGACAGGGGAGCAACATTCAGTACTTC. As protein: CASSLQGQGSNIQYF.

This chain uses TRBV9 with TRBJ2-4, with TRBD2 matching 7 bases. Germline trimming cut 4 bases from V and 8 bases from J; bases unmatched to any gene: 18. Germline CDR1 is SGDLS and CDR2 is YYNGEE. The CDR3 is made up of 17 amino acids. Written as DNA, the CDR3 is TGTGCCAGCAGCACCCGGCTCGGAGGGAGTGGGAGGGACATTCAGTACTTC. Protein: CASSTRLGGSGRDIQYF.

The genes are TRBV6-6 and TRBJ2-7, with D maybe TRBD1 (5 bases). The V end was cut by 8 bases, the J end by 5 bases, with 13 bases between. Germline loops: CDR1 MNHNY, CDR2 SVGAGI (reference sequence). The CDR3 extends over 12 amino acids. The CDR3 DNA follows: TGTGCCAGCGGGGCTCTTTTGCACGAGCAGTACTTC. Its protein product is CASGALLHEQYF.

The V and J genes are TRBV30 and TRBJ1-1; TRBD1 might be the D (5 bases). The V end lost 8 bases, the J end lost 5 bases, and 12 bases lay between the germline ends. The V gene's germline CDR1 is GTSNPN and CDR2 SVGIG (reference sequence). The CDR3 loop spans 11 amino acids. The CDR3 reads CAGGGTTEAFF. Written as DNA, the CDR3 is TGTGCCGGGGGGGGTACGACTGAAGCTTTCTTT.

The chain couples TRBV5-6 to TRBJ1-5, with D possibly being TRBD1 (5 bases). Per germline, CDR1 SGHDT and CDR2 YYEEEE. V was pared by 1 base and J by 6 bases, with 11 bases between. The CDR3 is made up of 14 amino acids. This chain's CDR3 is CASSLSADSQPQHF. The CDR3 DNA sequence: TGTGCCAGCAGCTTGAGCGCCGACAGTCAGCCCCAGCATTTT. The whole variable domain, filled in from reference TRBV5-6 and TRBJ1-5, reads DAGVTQSPTHLIKTRGQQVTLRCSPKSGHDTVSWYQQALGQGPQFIFQYYEEEERQRGNFPDRFSGHQFPNYSSELNVNALLLGDSALYLCASSLSADSQPQHFGDGTRLSIL.

The rearrangement links TRBV6-6 to TRBJ2-7; TRBD1 aligns across 8 bases. Germline V gene sequence: CDR1 MNHNY, CDR2 SVGAGI (reference sequence). This CDR3 is built from 13 residues. Trimming took 7 bases from V and 2 from J; bases not matched to a gene: 4. CDR3 bases: TGTGCCAGCAAACGGGGACAGGCCTACGAGCAGTACTTC. Protein: CASKRGQAYEQYF.

The chain carries TRBV13 and TRBJ1-3, with 7 bases fitting TRBD1. Germline V lookup: CDR1 PRHDT, CDR2 FYEKMQ (reference sequence). V trimming: 6 bases; J trimming: 0 bases; junction bases outside the gene matches: 5. The CDR3 runs to 15 residues. In DNA form, the CDR3 reads TGTGCCAGCAGTCCGACAGGGAACTCTGGAAACACCATATATTTT. It specifies CASSPTGNSGNTIYF.

The chain uses TRBV5-1 and TRBJ2-1; 13 bases match TRBD2. The germline gives CDR1 SGHRS, CDR2 YFSETQ. The CDR3 has 15 residues. The V gene end was trimmed by 3 bases and the J gene end by 9 bases; junction bases not matched to a gene: 6. In DNA, the CDR3 is TGCGCCAGCAGCTCTAGGACTAGCGGGAGCGGTGAGCAGTTCTTC. This sequence encodes CASSSRTSGSGEQFF. The full variable domain, with the rest looked up from reference TRBV5-1 and TRBJ2-1, is KAGVTQTPRYLIKTRGQQVTLSCSPISGHRSVSWYQQTPGQGLQFLFEYFSETQRNKGNFPGRFSGRQFSNSRSEMNVSTLELGDSALYLCASSSRTSGSGEQFFGPGTRLTVL.

The chain combines TRBV6-6 with TRBJ1-5; 7 bases map to TRBD1. The CDR3 runs to 13 residues. The ends lost 7 bases at V and 5 bases at J; junction bases unmatched: 5. The V gene's germline CDR1 is MNHNY and CDR2 SVGAGI (reference sequence). The CDR3 loop reads CASTYGTDQPQHF. The CDR3, as DNA: TGTGCCAGCACCTATGGGACAGATCAGCCCCAGCATTTT.

V usage is TRBV5-1 and J usage is TRBJ2-7; the D gene is possibly TRBD1 (5 bases). V dropped 0 bases and J dropped 2 bases, with 9 bases sitting between them. Germline V CDR1 and CDR2: SGHRS, YFSETQ. This CDR3 region has 14 residues. The CDR3: CASSLGQGPYEQYF. The CDR3 nucleotides are TGCGCCAGCAGCTTGGGGCAGGGTCCCTACGAGCAGTACTTC.

This sequence joins TRBV12-5 and TRBJ2-1; tentative D call: TRBD1 (5 bases). Germline loops: CDR1 LGHNT, CDR2 FRNRAP. The CDR3 totals 15 residues. V lost 1 base and J lost 3, with 10 bases in between. The CDR3 nucleotides are TGTGCTAGTGGTTTGGGGCAGGGCGACTACAATGAGCAGTTCTTC. Its translation: CASGLGQGDYNEQFF.